This T cell receptor (beta chain) was documented in a study of T-cell memory formation after mild COVID-19. Study-level background: TCR clusters were mostly donor specific.

CDR1 is SGHRS and CDR2 is YFSETQ in the germline V gene. CDR3 length equals 12 residues. V was clipped by 3 bases and J by 14 bases, with 12 bases between them. Each CDR3 protein gets one entry after TCRdb re-called the 5' RACE reads with MiXCR. The data contain some 200,000 distinct CDR3 sequences, roughly 10% of them singletons. This clonotype showed up just a few times. The material sequenced was PBMCs or a T cell subset sorted from them (not recorded which). The TCR was taken from a man aged 18 to 30 who had mild COVID-19 (a few samples of this study predate the infection). Cell type and time point are not known. The chain carries TRBV5-1 and TRBJ1-6; D is possibly TRBD1 (6 bases). CDR3 in amino acids: CASSYVGGALHF. DNA for the CDR3: TGCGCCAGCAGCTATGTCGGGGGCGCCCTCCACTTT. The variable domain in full, with the rest retrieved from reference TRBV5-1 and TRBJ1-6, is KAGVTQTPRYLIKTRGQQVTLSCSPISGHRSVSWYQQTPGQGLQFLFEYFSETQRNKGNFPGRFSGRQFSNSRSEMNVSTLELGDSALYLCASSYVGGALHFGNGTRLTVT.